The source of this T cell receptor beta chain is a study of CXCR3-negative and CXCR3-positive naive CD8 T cells. Study-wide results and caveats: The TRB CDR3s that CXCR3-positive naive cells carried were more hydrophobic than those of CXCR3-negative naive cells. Partially decreased CXCR3 expression was recorded after cryopreservation, and fresh PBMCs were used in most assays. Each naive subset displayed comparably high diversity, whereas memory CD8+ cells displayed much lower diversity. Whereas memory cells differed, naive CXCR3-negative and CXCR3-positive cells shared similar TRBV-TRBJ usage.

All TRB cDNA libraries came from 5' RACE performed with UMI labels. TCRdb reprocessed the 5' RACE reads and reports one entry per CDR3 protein, with no DNA. The repertoire table contains about 63,000 distinct CDR3 sequences. Germline CDR1 SGHAT, CDR2 FQNNGV. The CDR3 runs to 14 residues. Concerning this clonotype: Its antigen remains unknown.

The rearrangement joins TRBV11-2 to TRBJ1-1; lacking DNA, the TRBD1 call made by TCRdb goes unchecked. Material for sequencing was naive CXCR3+ CD8+ T cells from blood. Subset specified: CD45RO-CCR7+CD27+CD95- naive CD8+ T cells expressing CXCR3 (TNR3+). The TCR comes from a human donor in good health. Some clones in this sample may be carry-over from other donors' samples. CDR3 region: CASRTDRERAEAFF.